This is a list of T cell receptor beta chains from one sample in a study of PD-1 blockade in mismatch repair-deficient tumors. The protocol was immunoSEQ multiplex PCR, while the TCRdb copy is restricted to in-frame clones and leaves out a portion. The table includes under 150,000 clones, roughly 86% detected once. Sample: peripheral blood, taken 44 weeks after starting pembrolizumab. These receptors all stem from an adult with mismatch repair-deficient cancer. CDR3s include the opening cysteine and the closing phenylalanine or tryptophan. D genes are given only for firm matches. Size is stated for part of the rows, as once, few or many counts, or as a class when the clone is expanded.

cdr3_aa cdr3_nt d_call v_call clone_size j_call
CASSGPAESPAYEQYF TGCGCCAGCAGTGGGCCTGCCGAGTCACCAGCCTACGAGCAGTACTTC NA TRBV10-2 NA TRBJ2-7
CASSTTEYYTDTQYF TGTGCCAGCAGCACGACAGAATATTACACAGATACGCAGTATTTT NA TRBV7-6 NA TRBJ2-3
CAISESRLAYTDTQYF TGTGCCATCAGTGAGTCGAGACTAGCGTACACAGATACGCAGTATTTT TRBD2 TRBV10-3 NA TRBJ2-3
CASSLWDPEEDGYTF TGTGCCAGCAGTTTATGGGACCCCGAGGAAGATGGCTACACCTTC NA TRBV28 NA TRBJ1-2
CASTSGWESREQYF TGTGCCAGCACTTCTGGCTGGGAGAGCAGGGAGCAGTACTTC NA TRBV28 NA TRBJ2-7
CASSPSPGTGANEQYF TGTGCCAGCAGCCCCTCTCCCGGGACAGGGGCCAACGAGCAGTACTTC TRBD1 TRBV7-3 NA TRBJ2-7
CASSEGYEQYF TGTGCCAGCAGTGAGGGCTACGAGCAGTACTTC NA TRBV2 NA TRBJ2-7
CSARTALEYF TGCAGTGCTAGGACAGCCCTCGAGTACTTC NA TRBV20-1 NA TRBJ2-4
CAWGPVLQLPYEQYF TGTGCCTGGGGACCCGTACTCCAGTTGCCCTACGAGCAGTACTTC NA TRBV30 NA TRBJ2-7
CSVETSGRAYEQYF TGCAGCGTTGAGACTAGCGGGAGGGCGTACGAGCAGTACTTC TRBD2 TRBV29-1 NA TRBJ2-7
CASSATRDRRTYEQYF TGTGCCAGCAGTGCCACCCGGGACAGAAGAACCTACGAGCAGTACTTC TRBD1 TRBV27 NA TRBJ2-7
CASSYQAGIRTDTQYF TGTGCCAGCAGCTATCAAGCGGGGATACGCACAGATACGCAGTATTTT TRBD2 TRBV5-4 NA TRBJ2-3
CASSWALGSYEQYF TGTGCCAGCAGCTGGGCGCTGGGGTCCTACGAGCAGTACTTC NA TRBV6-1 once TRBJ2-7
CASTKGQGKYEQYF TGTGCCAGTACTAAGGGACAGGGGAAGTACGAGCAGTACTTC TRBD1 TRBV19 few TRBJ2-7
CASSALAGGPRTGELFF TGTGCCAGCAGCGCACTAGCGGGAGGGCCCCGCACCGGGGAGCTGTTTTTT TRBD2 TRBV2 NA TRBJ2-2
CASSTRSSLFYEQYF TGTGCCAGTAGTACTAGGTCTTCCTTATTCTACGAGCAGTACTTC NA TRBV19 NA TRBJ2-7
CASSQTGISNEKLFF TGTGCCAGCAGTCAAACAGGGATCTCTAATGAAAAACTGTTTTTT NA TRBV6-5 NA TRBJ1-4
CASSEGQPRETQYF TGTGCCAGTAGTGAGGGACAGCCCAGGGAGACCCAGTACTTC TRBD1 TRBV19 NA TRBJ2-5
CASSLGGPGYTF TGTGCCAGCAGCTTAGGGGGGCCTGGCTACACCTTC NA TRBV5-6 few TRBJ1-2
CASSTGGGGYTF TGTGCCAGCTCCACCGGGGGCGGTGGCTACACCTTC NA TRBV6-5 few TRBJ1-2
CASSARAPGTGELFF TGTGCCAGCAGTGCCAGGGCCCCGGGCACCGGGGAGCTGTTTTTT NA TRBV2 NA TRBJ2-2
CASRTGVMSNQPQHF TGTGCCAGTCGGACAGGGGTGATGAGCAATCAGCCCCAGCATTTT TRBD1 TRBV19 many TRBJ1-5
CASSESWAGELFF TGTGCCAGCAGTGAATCGTGGGCCGGGGAGCTGTTTTTT NA TRBV2 few TRBJ2-2
CASRPRRVYSYEQYF TGTGCCAGCAGGCCAAGACGGGTATACTCCTACGAGCAGTACTTC NA TRBV2 NA TRBJ2-7
CAIATRERTDTQYF TGTGCCATCGCAACACGGGAGAGGACAGATACGCAGTATTTT NA TRBV10-3 once TRBJ2-3
CASSYSTLYEQYF TGTGCCAGCAGTTACTCGACCCTCTACGAGCAGTACTTC NA TRBV6-6 NA TRBJ2-7
CATGLGGELFF TGTGCCACCGGACTAGGCGGGGAGCTGTTTTTT TRBD2 TRBV5-4 NA TRBJ2-2
CASSLGHPYEQYF TGTGCCAGCAGTTTAGGACACCCCTACGAGCAGTACTTC NA TRBV28 NA TRBJ2-7
CASSATTGLAFPFQYF TGTGCCAGCAGTGCCACTACGGGACTAGCGTTCCCCTTCCAGTACTTC TRBD2 TRBV28 NA TRBJ2-7
CASSLDKFGGKETQYF TGTGCCAGCAGCTTAGATAAGTTTGGAGGGAAAGAGACCCAGTACTTC NA TRBV11-2 NA TRBJ2-5
CASSSGAQETQYF TGTGCCAGCAGCAGTGGGGCCCAAGAGACCCAGTACTTC NA TRBV6-1 NA TRBJ2-5
CASSFAWETQYF TGTGCCAGCAGCTTCGCTTGGGAGACCCAGTACTTC NA TRBV7-9 NA TRBJ2-5
CAGSHGTGNTGELFF TGTGCCGGATCCCATGGGACGGGCAACACCGGGGAGCTGTTTTTT NA TRBV19 NA TRBJ2-2
CAWSVSLGAQYEQYF TGTGCCTGGAGTGTATCATTGGGGGCCCAATACGAGCAGTACTTC NA TRBV30 NA TRBJ2-7
CASSPTRGYEQFF TGCGCCAGCAGCCCTACCCGGGGGTATGAGCAGTTCTTC NA TRBV4-3 NA TRBJ2-1
CASSLPGLVEQYF TGTGCCAGCAGTCTACCCGGACTAGTCGAGCAGTACTTC TRBD2 TRBV2 NA TRBJ2-7
CASSPGSPRDYGYTF TGTGCCAGTAGCCCGGGGTCTCCGCGGGACTATGGCTACACCTTC NA TRBV19 NA TRBJ1-2
CASSYSRRNTEAFF TGTGCCAGCAGTTACTCACGGAGGAACACTGAAGCTTTCTTT NA TRBV6-6 once TRBJ1-1
CASSPTPFSGNTIYF TGCGCCAGCAGCCCGACCCCATTCTCTGGAAACACCATATATTTT NA TRBV5-1 NA TRBJ1-3
CASSPKDRANTEAFF TGTGCCAGCAGCCCAAAAGACAGGGCCAACACTGAAGCTTTCTTT TRBD1 TRBV11-2 NA TRBJ1-1
CASSQKASGSFGELFF TGTGCCAGCAGCCAAAAGGCTAGCGGGAGTTTCGGGGAGCTGTTTTTT TRBD2 TRBV7-9 NA TRBJ2-2
CASRIGGRHEQYF TGTGCCAGCAGAATAGGAGGCAGGCACGAGCAGTACTTC NA TRBV28 NA TRBJ2-7
CASSLGTSGSFSYNEQFF TGTGCCAGCAGCTTAGGGACTAGCGGGAGTTTCTCCTACAATGAGCAGTTCTTC TRBD2 TRBV7-9 NA TRBJ2-1
CASSQDRTSVFTNEKLFF TGTGCCAGCTCACAGGACAGGACTTCAGTTTTCACTAATGAAAAACTGTTTTTT TRBD1 TRBV18 NA TRBJ1-4
CASRLIVNTGELFF TGTGCCAGCAGGCTGATTGTGAACACCGGGGAGCTGTTTTTT NA TRBV5-8 NA TRBJ2-2
CSDTLANQETQYF TGCAGCGATACACTAGCGAACCAAGAGACCCAGTACTTC TRBD2 TRBV29-1 NA TRBJ2-5
CASSLGAGTGGNEQYF TGCGCCAGCAGCTTGGGAGCCGGGACAGGGGGCAATGAGCAGTACTTC TRBD1 TRBV5-1 NA TRBJ2-7
CASSPPMGGLGYNIQYF TGTGCCAGCTCACCACCGATGGGGGGCCTTGGTTATAACATTCAGTACTTC NA TRBV18 NA TRBJ2-4
CASSLIGSGPQETQYF TGTGCCAGCAGTTTGATCGGGAGCGGGCCCCAAGAGACCCAGTACTTC NA TRBV6-5 NA TRBJ2-5